Below are 29 T cell receptor beta chains sequenced from a single sample in a study of T cells in Graves' hyperthyroidism and ophthalmopathy (dated by TCRdb to about 2019). Receptor libraries were prepared by multiplex PCR. The run used an Illumina HiSeq 2000. TCR beta CDR3 regions were amplified from RNA transcripts. The first round of RT-PCR for the TCR CDR3 was performed with the HTBI primer set and the Qiagen OneStep RT-PCR kit. The public reads were run again by TCRdb, first through fastp at Q25 and then through MiXCR, and only productive beta chains were kept. Each record represents a unique CDR3 protein, reported with the most common genes and DNA among its rows. Within this sample are some 270,000 distinct CDR3 sequences, with roughly 13% of them counted one time only. The ten biggest clones cover roughly 7.5% of the sample. Sequenced: blood. The receptors originated from a woman under 40 with Graves' hyperthyroidism that later progressed to Graves' ophthalmopathy.

There are many counts of this clonotype. One junction end does not reproduce the germline sequence, and a read error may be involved. The chain carries TRBV7-2 and TRBJ2-2; a weak D match, TRBD2 (5 bases). This CDR3 has 15 residues. CDR1 is SGHTA, CDR2 FQGNSA, per germline. The CDR3 protein is CASSLALLVPGELFF. Here the CDR3 DNA reads TGTGCCAGCAGCCTAGCCCTACTAGTGCCCGGGGAGCTGTTTTTT.

A word on this clonotype: One base away lies a much larger clone, so this may be a sequencing read error. V gene TRBV6-1 combines with J gene TRBJ1-2, with 7 nucleotides matching TRBD1. Per the germline V gene, CDR1 is MNHNS and CDR2 is SASEGT. There are 15 residues in the CDR3. Trimming took 5 bases from V and 1 from J; bases not matched to a gene: 7. The CDR3 sequence: CASSRGQALNYGYTF. CDR3 DNA: TGTGCCAGCAGTCGTGGACAGGCCCTTAACTATGGCTACACCTTC.

This clonotype was seen many times. The rearrangement uses TRBV11-2 and TRBJ2-5, with D possibly matching TRBD2 (5 bases). This CDR3 comprises 15 residues. V shed 4 bases and J shed 1 base, with 13 bases lying between them. Germline V lookup: CDR1 SGHAT, CDR2 FQNNGV. CDR3 nucleotides: TGTGCCAGCAGCTCAGGCCCTAGCATCCAAGAGACCCAGTACTTC. It is translated as CASSSGPSIQETQYF.

This clonotype was picked up many times. The chain uses TRBV28 and TRBJ2-5; D not resolved. CDR3 length equals 15 residues. Per the germline V gene, CDR1 is MDHEN and CDR2 is SYDVKM. Trimming took 5 bases from V and 5 from J, leaving 18 bases between them. The CDR3 reads CASSLPGPPEETQYF. For the CDR3, the DNA is TGTGCCAGCAGTCTCCCGGGCCCCCCGGAGGAGACCCAGTACTTC.

The V call is TRBV9, the J call TRBJ2-7; D perhaps matches TRBD2 (7 bases). V lost 4 bases, J lost 4 bases, and 15 bases lay in between. The length of the CDR3 is 14 residues. Germline V lookup: CDR1 SGDLS, CDR2 YYNGEE. The CDR3 sequence is CASSQGSGGYEQYF. The CDR3 bases are TGTGCCAGCAGCCAGGGGTCCGGGGGGTACGAGCAGTACTTC.

The table lists this clonotype with many counts. The chain carries TRBV7-2 and TRBJ2-7; D unresolved. The CDR3 spans 17 residues. Looked up from germline, CDR1 is SGHTA and CDR2 is FQGNSA. V was pared by 1 base and J by 2 bases, with 18 bases between. This CDR3 reads CASSLESGGSPPYEQYF. In nucleotides, the CDR3 is TGTGCCAGCAGCTTAGAGAGTGGTGGTAGCCCCCCCTACGAGCAGTACTTC.

V and J are TRBV20-1 and TRBJ2-1; a possible D gene is TRBD2 (5 bases). CDR1 is DFQATT and CDR2 is SNEGSKA in the germline V gene (reference sequence). The CDR3 covers 14 residues. Trimming pared 5 bases from V and 8 bases from J, leaving 19 bases between. The CDR3 here is CSAEGPGMDDEQFF. The CDR3, as DNA: TGCAGTGCTGAGGGCCCAGGAATGGACGATGAGCAGTTCTTC.

This clonotype has a count of ten or more. CDR3 protein: CASSPTSGDTGELFF. The CDR3 nucleotides are TGTGCCAGCAGCCCTACTAGCGGGGACACCGGGGAGCTGTTTTTT. This sequence joins TRBV3-1 and TRBJ2-2; 10 bases fit TRBD2. Per germline, CDR1 LGHDT and CDR2 YNNKEL (reference sequence). With V trimmed by 4 bases and J by 3 bases, 2 bases remained unmatched. This CDR3 region has 15 residues.

The chain is built from TRBV15 and TRBJ2-2; D gene ambiguous. The CDR3 is made up of 12 amino acids. V lost 4 bases, J lost 7 bases, and 7 bases lay in between. The germline gives CDR1 LNHNV, CDR2 YYDKDF (reference sequence). This CDR3 reads CATSTQGGELFF. The CDR3, as DNA: TGTGCCACCAGCACACAAGGCGGGGAGCTGTTTTTT.

This clonotype was counted ten times or more. The rearrangement links TRBV19 to TRBJ2-2; 9 bases line up with TRBD1. This CDR3 comprises 14 residues. CDR1 and CDR2 from the germline V gene are LNHDA and SQIVND (reference sequence). V trimming: 4 bases; J trimming: 5 bases; junction bases outside the gene matches: 2. CDR3 amino acids: CASSRTGETGELFF. CDR3 in DNA: TGTGCCAGTAGTAGGACAGGGGAAACCGGGGAGCTGTTTTTT.

At least ten counts were recorded for this clonotype. V and J are TRBV6-6 and TRBJ2-7; TRBD2 matches 7 bases. V gave up 1 base and J gave up 2 bases; unmatched junction bases: 5. The length of the CDR3 is 15 residues. Looked up from germline, CDR1 is MNHNY and CDR2 is SVGAGI (reference sequence). The CDR3 region is CASSYFASGAYEQYF. The CDR3, as DNA: TGTGCCAGCAGTTACTTCGCTAGCGGAGCCTACGAGCAGTACTTC.

This clonotype has at least ten counts. The J gene is TRBJ2-1, the V gene TRBV6-2 or TRBV6-3, with 9 bases fitting TRBD1. CDR3 length equals 15 residues. Germline-derived CDR1 and CDR2 are MNHEY and SVGEGT. Losses at the gene ends were 6 bases for V and 0 bases for J; bases not matched to a gene: 3. CDR3 nucleotides: TGTGCCAGCAGGAGGGGACAGGGCTCCTACAATGAGCAGTTCTTC. This sequence encodes CASRRGQGSYNEQFF.

J is TRBJ2-1 and V is TRBV4-1; 13 nucleotides match TRBD2. Germline V gene data show CDR1 as MGHRA and CDR2 as YSYEKL. Trimming at V came to 2 bases and at J to 7 bases, leaving 8 bases not matched to a gene. There are 17 residues in the CDR3. CDR3 DNA: TGCGCCAGCAGCCAACCAACTAGCGGGAGGGCCCAGAATGAGCAGTTCTTC. Amino acid sequence: CASSQPTSGRAQNEQFF.

The chain has TRBV7-2 and TRBJ1-1; D not certain. V shed 7 bases and J shed 4 bases, with 10 bases lying between them. The CDR3 is 12 residues long. Looked up from germline, CDR1 is SGHTA and CDR2 is FQGNSA. CDR3 protein: CASNPGVTEAFF. Written as DNA, the CDR3 is TGTGCCAGCAACCCGGGTGTCACTGAAGCTTTCTTT.

At least ten counts were recorded for this clonotype. The CDR3 bases are TGTGCCAGCTCACCTGGGCCGTTCGACGGGGAGCTGTTTTTT. Its protein product is CASSPGPFDGELFF. The chain uses TRBV18 and TRBJ2-2; D not certain. Trimming removed 3 bases at V and 7 bases at J, with 12 bases between. The CDR3 covers 14 residues. Per the germline V gene, CDR1 is KGHSH and CDR2 is LQKENI.

This clonotype has a count of ten or more. This chain connects TRBV12-3 or TRBV12-4 to TRBJ2-3; 11 nucleotides match TRBD2. The CDR3 covers 16 residues. V was clipped by 7 bases and J by 1 base; unmatched bases: 7. CDR3 bases: TGTGCCAGCAACTTCGGGACTAGCGGAGGCACAGATACGCAGTATTTT. Translation gives CASNFGTSGGTDTQYF.

This clonotype was seen only once. The chain recombines TRBV15 with TRBJ1-5; D is ambiguous. The ends were cut back, 0 bases at V and 0 bases at J, with 12 bases in the middle. This CDR3 comprises 17 residues. Germline-derived CDR1 and CDR2 are LNHNV and YYDKDF (reference sequence). CDR3 nucleotide sequence: TGTGCCACCAGCAGAGATCGGTCAGTCAATAGCAATCAGCCCCAGCATTTT. It translates to CATSRDRSVNSNQPQHF.

This chain joins TRBV20-1 and TRBJ1-4; 9 bases line up with TRBD1. The CDR3 has 15 amino acids. V lost 3 bases and J lost 8; bases outside the gene matches: 10. Germline V gives CDR1 DFQATT, CDR2 SNEGSKA (reference sequence). CDR3: CSASTSGTGIEKLFF. CDR3 in DNA: TGCAGTGCTAGCACTTCCGGGACAGGGATCGAAAAACTGTTTTTT.

This chain uses TRBV27 with TRBJ2-1, with D perhaps matching TRBD2 (6 bases). The CDR3 totals 13 residues. Trimming cost V 0 bases and J 9 bases, with 9 bases left between them. Germline CDR1 MNHEY, CDR2 SMNVEV (reference sequence). CDR3 sequence: CASSLSGGGEQFF. The DNA of the CDR3 is TGTGCCAGCAGTTTATCGGGGGGAGGTGAGCAGTTCTTC.

This clonotype was counted between two and nine times. This sequence joins TRBV5-1 and TRBJ2-5; 10 nucleotides line up with TRBD2. The junction had 4 bases not matched to a gene; V was cut back by 0 bases and J by 5 bases. Germline CDR1 SGHRS, CDR2 YFSETQ. The CDR3 is made up of 15 amino acids. The CDR3 spells CASSLEQRGGETQYF. CDR3 nucleotide sequence: TGCGCCAGCAGCTTGGAGCAGCGGGGGGGGGAGACCCAGTACTTC.

In this sample, this clonotype turned up many times. The rearrangement uses TRBV27 and TRBJ2-2; D remains unclear. This CDR3 comprises 15 residues. Trimming took 6 bases from V and 11 from J, leaving 22 bases between them. CDR1 is MNHEY and CDR2 is SMNVEV in the germline V gene (reference sequence). The CDR3 sequence is CASRTRTGAFRELFF. Here the CDR3 DNA reads TGTGCCAGCAGAACACGGACGGGTGCTTTCCGTGAGCTGTTTTTT.

This clonotype appeared many times. The chain couples TRBV7-9 to TRBJ2-5; possibly TRBD2 for D (5 bases). The CDR3 extends over 17 amino acids. The ends were cut back, 4 bases at V and 3 bases at J, with 21 bases in the middle. Germline V lookup: CDR1 SEHNR, CDR2 FQNEAQ (reference sequence). CDR3 sequence (DNA): TGTGCCAGCAGCTCCCTGGGAGAGGAGACACCCAAAGAGACCCAGTACTTC. Translating it yields CASSSLGEETPKETQYF.

The rearrangement links TRBV19 to TRBJ2-6; no firm D call. The CDR3 contains 16 residues. Germline CDR1 and CDR2: LNHDA and SQIVND (reference sequence). V was pared by 3 bases and J by 0 bases, with 9 bases between. The CDR3 coding sequence is TGTGCCAGTAGTATGTCCAGTGGCTCTGGGGCCAACGTCCTGACTTTC. Its protein is CASSMSSGSGANVLTF.

A few counts support this clonotype. The chain combines TRBV6-1 with TRBJ2-7, with D perhaps matching TRBD2 (6 bases). The CDR3 has 14 amino acids. V shed 6 bases and J shed 2 bases, with 14 bases lying between them. Germline V gives CDR1 MNHNS, CDR2 SASEGT. CDR3: CASRPGLAAYEQYF. The CDR3 DNA sequence: TGTGCCAGCAGGCCGGGACTTGCTGCCTACGAGCAGTACTTC.

This clonotype turned up a few times. V usage is TRBV19 and J usage is TRBJ2-1; the D gene is possibly TRBD2 (5 bases). CDR1 and CDR2 from the germline V gene are LNHDA and SQIVND (reference sequence). Trimming left V 2 bases short and J 9 bases short, with 11 bases between. The CDR3 contains 13 residues. The DNA of the CDR3 is TGTGCCAGTAGTATACGAGCGGACCTTGAGCAGTTCTTC. Translation gives CASSIRADLEQFF.

This clonotype has a count of ten or more. J is TRBJ2-3 and V is TRBV20-1, with no clear D. The CDR3 runs to 12 residues. Germline-derived CDR1 and CDR2 are DFQATT and SNEGSKA (reference sequence). V lost 0 bases and J 4 bases, leaving 5 bases between the germline ends. As DNA, the CDR3 is TGCAGTGCTAGAGATGACTCAGATACGCAGTATTTT. Protein sequence: CSARDDSDTQYF.

With regard to this clonotype: The junction and the germline gene differ at one end; a read error may be behind it. V and J are TRBV9 and TRBJ1-1, with D unclear. The CDR3 extends over 14 amino acids. The germline V gene has CDR1 SGDLS and CDR2 YYNGEE. CDR3 sequence reads: CASSSHLTNTEASF. CDR3 nucleotides: TGTGCCAGCAGCTCCCACCTTACGAACACTGAAGCTTCCTTT.

The J gene is TRBJ2-2, the V gene TRBV19; maybe TRBD2 (6 bases). The germline gives CDR1 LNHDA, CDR2 SQIVND (reference sequence). CDR3 length: 14 amino acids. Trimming pared 8 bases from V and 3 bases from J, leaving 13 bases between. DNA of the CDR3: TGTGCCAGTTGGGCCGGGGGATACACCGGGGAGCTGTTTTTT. The encoded protein is CASWAGGYTGELFF.

The rearrangement links TRBV28 to TRBJ1-1; tentatively, D is TRBD1 (6 bases). Trimming took off 5 bases at V and 6 bases at J, with 10 bases between the two ends. Per germline, CDR1 MDHEN and CDR2 SYDVKM. This CDR3 spans 12 amino acids. As DNA, the CDR3 is TGTGCCAGCAGTAGACAGGAGGCTGAAGCTTTCTTT. This translates into CASSRQEAEAFF.